Below, one T cell receptor (beta chain) is given with its context. The antigen is undetermined. This sample is drawn from a study of shared clonotypes between healthy human individuals. On the study more broadly: The donor group consisted of two women and a few men, aged 18 to 49.

CD45RO-negative, CCR7-selected cells formed the naive CD8 fraction, which excluded terminally differentiated effector memory CD45RA+ cells. Every donor, a Caucasian adult, lived in Nashville, Tennessee. General observations from the study: For naive CD4 cells, 4.5% to 6.5% of clonotypes were shared across a few donors.

Under the authors' procedure: Filtering differed for immunoSEQ, which gave only junction sequences without quality scores. Using immunoSEQ multiplex PCR, the repertoire was profiled, and TCRdb retains in-frame clones only, with some absent. That table supplies the V and J calls and clone size; D and trimming were determined from the DNA. The profile shows 650,000 to 800,000 clones, under 95% of them singletons. The TCR was taken from a man aged 25-45 years in good health. The sequenced sample consisted of naive CD8+ T cells sorted from blood.

The CDR3 DNA is TGTGCCAGCAGTCAGACAGGAGCGAACACCGGGGAGCTGTTTTTT. This gives the protein CASSQTGANTGELFF. This rearrangement joins TRBV6-5 to TRBJ2-2; tentatively, D is TRBD1 (6 bases). V shed 5 bases and J shed 0 bases, with 10 bases lying between them. From germline, CDR1 is MNHEY and CDR2 SVGAGI. The CDR3 spans 15 residues.